The rows below give T cell receptor beta chains drawn from one sample of a study of blood T cell repertoires in COVID-19. Method: immunoSEQ multiplex PCR; TCRdb's copy keeps in-frame clones and lacks some. In the table there are more than 95,000 clones, about 80% of which are singletons. Sequencing input: peripheral blood. All receptors come from a human donor in a cohort sampled during active or convalescent COVID-19. The CDR3 runs from the conserved cysteine through the conserved F or W. The D gene is left open where the match is weak. Only part of the rows carry a size: once, few, many, or a class if the clone is expanded.

d_gene | abundance | j_gene | v_gene | CDR3aa | CDR3nt
- | - | TRBJ2-2 | TRBV13 | CASSVAAGELFF | TGTGCCAGCAGCGTAGCGGCCGGGGAGCTGTTTTTT
TRBD1 | - | TRBJ1-2 | TRBV18 | CASSPTQGALGGYTF | TGTGCCAGCTCACCTACACAGGGGGCCTTAGGTGGCTACACCTTC
- | few | TRBJ1-5 | TRBV28 | CASSLDREPQHF | TGTGCCAGCAGCCTAGACCGGGAGCCCCAGCATTTT
TRBD1 | - | TRBJ1-5 | TRBV3-1/TRBV3-2 | CASSQGTTGDQPQHF | TGTGCCAGCAGCCAAGGGACCACAGGGGATCAGCCCCAGCATTTT
- | - | TRBJ2-1 | TRBV6-6 | CASSPGAREQFF | TGTGCCAGCAGCCCAGGGGCGCGGGAGCAGTTCTTC
- | - | TRBJ1-2 | TRBV19 | CASSVLGPPGDGYTF | TGTGCCAGTAGTGTTTTGGGCCCTCCCGGGGATGGCTACACCTTC
TRBD1 | - | TRBJ2-5 | TRBV7-9 | CASSPWQGAVKGTQYF | TGTGCCAGCAGCCCCTGGCAGGGGGCGGTCAAAGGGACCCAGTACTTC
TRBD1 | - | TRBJ1-2 | TRBV28 | CASRPPDRDEAGYTF | TGTGCCAGCAGACCTCCCGACAGGGATGAGGCTGGCTACACCTTC
TRBD1 | once | TRBJ2-7 | TRBV25-1 | CAARGQGSYEQYF | TGTGCCGCCCGGGGACAGGGGTCCTACGAGCAGTACTTC
- | - | TRBJ1-1 | TRBV4-1 | CASSRGLTETEAFF | TGCGCCAGCAGCCGTGGACTAACCGAGACTGAAGCTTTCTTT
- | - | TRBJ2-3 | TRBV6-1 | CASSERGYRAITDTQYF | TGTGCCAGCAGTGAACGTGGGTACAGGGCGATCACAGATACGCAGTATTTT
TRBD2 | - | TRBJ2-3 | TRBV7-3 | CASSQGVGGLEADTQYF | TGTGCCAGCAGCCAAGGGGTCGGGGGACTAGAGGCAGATACGCAGTATTTT
- | few | TRBJ1-5 | TRBV7-9 | CASSLGYSNQPQHF | TGTGCCAGCAGCTTGGGCTATAGCAATCAGCCCCAGCATTTT
TRBD1 | - | TRBJ1-2 | TRBV10-2 | CASGTGQTRGYTF | TGCGCCAGTGGGACAGGGCAAACTAGGGGCTACACCTTC
- | few | TRBJ2-1 | TRBV6-1 | CASSELTEGDEQFF | TGTGCCAGCAGTGAACTCACCGAGGGAGATGAGCAGTTCTTC
- | - | TRBJ2-2 | TRBV5-4 | CASSLRGGAGELFF | TGTGCCAGCAGCTTGAGGGGTGGTGCCGGGGAGCTGTTTTTT
TRBD1 | - | TRBJ1-6 | TRBV7-2 | CASSKRDSESPLHF | TGTGCCAGCAGCAAACGGGACAGCGAATCACCCCTCCACTTT
TRBD1 | - | TRBJ2-3 | TRBV19 | CASSRTGGVFDTQYF | TGTGCCAGTAGTAGGACAGGGGGCGTGTTTGATACGCAGTATTTT
TRBD1 | many | TRBJ1-3 | TRBV11-3 | CASSSWDRTNSGNTIYF | TGTGCCAGCAGCTCCTGGGACAGGACCAACTCTGGAAACACCATATATTTT
TRBD1 | - | TRBJ1-5 | TRBV7-3 | CASSPDRAHNQPQHF | TGTGCCAGCAGCCCTGACAGGGCGCACAATCAGCCCCAGCATTTT
- | - | TRBJ2-5 | TRBV7-7 | CASSQTVQETQYF | TGTGCCAGCAGCCAGACTGTCCAAGAGACCCAGTACTTC
- | - | TRBJ1-5 | TRBV7-8 | CASSPREGMSGQPQHF | TGTGCCAGCAGCCCCCGGGAGGGGATGTCCGGCCAGCCCCAGCATTTT
TRBD1 | - | TRBJ1-2 | TRBV29-1 | CSVEVTGSYGYTF | TGCAGCGTTGAAGTGACAGGGTCCTATGGCTACACCTTC
- | - | TRBJ1-1 | TRBV3-1/TRBV3-2 | CASSQARGFGSEAFF | TGTGCCAGCAGCCAAGCGCGGGGATTTGGGAGTGAAGCTTTCTTT
TRBD1 | - | TRBJ1-6 | TRBV19 | CASQQGLNSPLHF | TGTGCCAGCCAACAGGGGTTGAACTCACCCCTCCACTTT
TRBD2 | - | TRBJ2-2 | TRBV3-1/TRBV3-2 | CASSQLGGTGELFF | TGTGCCAGCAGCCAATTGGGGGGGACCGGGGAGCTGTTTTTT
TRBD1 | - | TRBJ2-7 | TRBV11-2 | CASSLGGQGRNEQYF | TGTGCCAGCAGCTTAGGTGGACAGGGGCGGAACGAGCAGTACTTC
TRBD1 | - | TRBJ1-1 | TRBV19 | CASSIVDRSSWAFF | TGTGCCAGTAGTATAGTGGACAGGAGTTCGTGGGCTTTCTTT
TRBD1 | - | TRBJ1-1 | TRBV5-1 | CASSSAGGMNTEAFF | TGCGCCAGCAGCTCCGCAGGGGGCATGAACACTGAAGCTTTCTTT
- | - | TRBJ1-6 | TRBV6-5 | CASSTAGSSPLHF | TGTGCCAGCAGTACGGCCGGGAGTTCACCCCTCCACTTT
TRBD2 | - | TRBJ2-5 | TRBV18 | CASSQAGDETQYF | TGTGCCAGCTCACAAGCGGGGGACGAGACCCAGTACTTC
TRBD1 | - | TRBJ1-3 | TRBV5-1 | CASSPGTGEKRTIYF | TGCGCCAGCAGCCCAGGGACAGGCGAAAAGAGGACCATATATTTT
- | - | TRBJ2-1 | TRBV2 | CASNLVPDSIGSEQFF | TGTGCCAGCAACCTAGTCCCGGACTCTATTGGGAGTGAGCAGTTCTTC
TRBD1 | - | TRBJ2-1 | TRBV7-3 | CASSSTGAYNEQFF | TGTGCCAGCAGTTCTACAGGGGCCTACAATGAGCAGTTCTTC
TRBD2 | - | TRBJ2-3 | TRBV3-1/TRBV3-2 | CASSRGLAGTRDTQYF | TGTGCCAGCAGCCGCGGACTAGCGGGGACCAGAGATACGCAGTATTTT
- | - | TRBJ1-6 | TRBV28 | CASGRGGSYNSPLHF | TGTGCCAGCGGTAGGGGAGGATCCTATAATTCACCCCTCCACTTT
- | - | TRBJ1-5 | TRBV4-1 | CASSQVGGSNQPQHF | TGCGCCAGCAGCCAAGTGGGGGGAAGCAATCAGCCCCAGCATTTT
TRBD1 | - | TRBJ1-2 | TRBV29-1 | CSVEDPPSQTGGNYGYTF | TGCAGCGTTGAAGATCCCCCCTCCCAGACAGGGGGCAACTATGGCTACACCTTC
TRBD1 | - | TRBJ1-1 | TRBV29-1 | CSVSPQGEAEAFF | TGCAGCGTCTCACCTCAGGGGGAAGCTGAAGCTTTCTTT
TRBD1 | - | TRBJ1-4 | TRBV16 | CASSYGQGGEKLFF | TGTGCCAGCAGCTACGGACAGGGTGGAGAAAAACTGTTTTTT
TRBD1 | - | TRBJ1-2 | TRBV4-2 | CASSQGDRETRGYTF | TGTGCCAGCAGCCAGGGGGACAGGGAAACTCGTGGCTACACCTTC
- | - | TRBJ2-7 | TRBV19 | CASSIGNRHTYEQYF | TGTGCCAGTAGTATAGGGAACAGGCACACCTACGAGCAGTACTTC
- | - | TRBJ1-5 | TRBV18 | CASSPKEGGNQPQHF | TGTGCCAGCTCACCTAAAGAGGGGGGCAATCAGCCCCAGCATTTT
TRBD1 | once | TRBJ1-3 | TRBV3-1/TRBV3-2 | CASSLQGGNTIYF | TGTGCCAGCAGCCTACAGGGGGGAAACACCATATATTTT
- | once | TRBJ2-4 | TRBV7-9 | CASSLVARGKNIQYF | TGTGCCAGCAGCTTAGTGGCCAGGGGAAAAAACATTCAGTACTTC
TRBD1 | - | TRBJ2-1 | TRBV18 | CASSPTGGYNEQFF | TGTGCCAGCTCTCCGACAGGGGGCTACAATGAGCAGTTCTTC
TRBD2 | - | TRBJ2-3 | TRBV4-1 | CASRAVAGDTQYF | TGCGCCAGCAGAGCAGTAGCGGGAGATACGCAGTATTTT
- | - | TRBJ2-7 | TRBV12-3/TRBV12-4 | CASSLSEQQYF | TGTGCCAGCAGTTTAAGCGAACAGCAGTACTTC
- | - | TRBJ1-5 | TRBV19 | CASSLWKGGPNQPQHF | TGTGCCAGTAGTCTCTGGAAGGGAGGGCCCAATCAGCCCCAGCATTTT
TRBD2 | - | TRBJ2-3 | TRBV24-1 | CATSAGLSGAADTQYF | TGTGCCACCAGTGCAGGTCTAAGCGGGGCTGCAGATACGCAGTATTTT
- | - | TRBJ1-1 | TRBV15 | CATSRDGREDTEAFF | TGTGCCACCAGCAGAGATGGGAGGGAGGACACTGAAGCTTTCTTT
TRBD1 | - | TRBJ1-6 | TRBV4-3 | CASSQDLGTVVVGLHF | TGCGCCAGCAGCCAAGATCTAGGGACAGTGGTCGTTGGCCTCCACTTT
TRBD1 | - | TRBJ1-2 | TRBV2 | CASSVRDSQGYTF | TGTGCCAGCAGTGTCCGGGACAGCCAAGGCTACACCTTC
TRBD1 | - | TRBJ2-7 | TRBV4-1 | CASSQTGTAYEQYF | TGCGCCAGCAGCCAGACCGGGACAGCTTACGAGCAGTACTTC
TRBD2 | - | TRBJ2-7 | TRBV18 | CASSPMGGGEQYF | TGTGCCAGCTCACCAATGGGCGGGGGCGAGCAGTACTTC